The rows below give T cell receptor beta chains drawn from one sample of a study of blood T cell repertoires in COVID-19. Here immunoSEQ multiplex PCR was the method, and the copy in TCRdb shows in-frame clones only, minus some. Of fewer than 35,000 clones in the sample, around nine tenths were seen once. The sample was peripheral blood. The receptors come from a man between 65 and 80 years old with active COVID-19. Each CDR3 is given with its conserved first and last residue. The D gene is left open where the match is weak. Clone size is stated in some rows and not others, as once, few, many or a class when expanded.

j_gene | d_gene | v_gene | abundance | CDR3nt | CDR3aa
TRBJ1-2 | TRBD1 | TRBV19 | . | TGTGCCAGTAGTACTGGACAGGGCCATTATGGCTACACCTTC | CASSTGQGHYGYTF
TRBJ2-5 | TRBD2 | TRBV5-1 | . | TGCGCCAGCAGCGAAGGCCATGTGACTAGCGGGGGAGAGACCCAGTACTTC | CASSEGHVTSGGETQYF
TRBJ2-7 | . | TRBV3-1/TRBV3-2 | . | TGTGCCAGCAGCCCCCGGGGGATATACCTGTCCGAGCAGTACTTC | CASSPRGIYLSEQYF
TRBJ2-1 | TRBD2 | TRBV9 | . | TGTGCCAGCAGCGTAGGATCGGGAGGGAATGAGCAGTTCTTC | CASSVGSGGNEQFF
TRBJ2-7 | TRBD1 | TRBV9 | few | TGTGCCAGCAGCGTGACCTCCGGGACAGGGGGGTCCTACGAGCAGTACTTC | CASSVTSGTGGSYEQYF
TRBJ2-4 | . | TRBV7-9 | . | TGTGCCAGCAGCCCTCAGGGGGGAGCCGTGGGCAAAAACATTCAGTACTTC | CASSPQGGAVGKNIQYF
TRBJ1-2 | . | TRBV7-2 | . | TGTGCCAGCAGCTTAGAGGGGTCCCTCGGTAACTATGGCTACACCTTC | CASSLEGSLGNYGYTF
TRBJ1-2 | . | TRBV20-1 | . | TGCGCCGGGTTCGGGGTTTTTGGCTACACCTTC | CAGFGVFGYTF
TRBJ1-2 | TRBD1 | TRBV7-9 | few | TGTGCCAGCAGCCCCCAGGGGGCTTACTATGGCTACACCTTC | CASSPQGAYYGYTF
TRBJ2-7 | . | TRBV11-2 | . | TGTGCCAGCAGCGCCCCACAGGGTGGGTACGAGCAGTACTTC | CASSAPQGGYEQYF
TRBJ1-3 | . | TRBV4-1 | . | TGCGCCAGCAGCCAACCGTTAGAAGGGGGCTCTGGAAACACCATATATTTT | CASSQPLEGGSGNTIYF
TRBJ2-1 | TRBD2 | TRBV6-2/TRBV6-3 | . | TGTGCCAGCAGTTACAGAGCGGGGGCGGCCTACAATGAACAGTTCTTC | CASSYRAGAAYNEQFF
TRBJ2-5 | . | TRBV24-1 | . | TGTGCCACCAGCGGGGGACCGGAGACCCAGTACTTC | CATSGGPETQYF
TRBJ2-7 | TRBD2 | TRBV18 | . | TGTGCCAGCTCACCCACCGGGGGAGGGCACTCCTACGAGCAGTACTTC | CASSPTGGGHSYEQYF
TRBJ2-3 | TRBD2 | TRBV2 | . | TGTGCCAGCAGTCGGACTAGCGGCGCAGATACGCAGTATTTT | CASSRTSGADTQYF
TRBJ2-5 | TRBD2 | TRBV7-2 | . | TGTGCCAGCAGCCCAAGCGGGGGAGAGACCCAGTACTTC | CASSPSGGETQYF
TRBJ2-3 | . | TRBV5-8 | . | TGTGCCAGCAGCTTTGGACCGGGAACCACAGATACGCAGTATTTT | CASSFGPGTTDTQYF
TRBJ2-7 | TRBD2 | TRBV6-1 | . | TGTGCCAGCAGTGATTCATTCAGCGGGGGCCCCTACGAGCAGTACTTC | CASSDSFSGGPYEQYF
TRBJ1-3 | . | TRBV14 | . | TGTGCCAGCAGCCAAGAGGGGGGATCTGGAAACACCATATATTTT | CASSQEGGSGNTIYF
TRBJ2-7 | TRBD1 | TRBV5-1 | . | TGCGCCAGCAGCCCTCGTGGGGGACAGGGTCAAAACTACGAGCAGTACTTC | CASSPRGGQGQNYEQYF
TRBJ2-3 | TRBD1 | TRBV30 | . | TGTGCCTGGAGTTCGGGACAGGCGTCAGATACGCAGTATTTT | CAWSSGQASDTQYF
TRBJ2-7 | TRBD2 | TRBV2 | . | TGTGCCAGCAGCTCACGCAGCGGGATCTTCGAGCAGTACTTC | CASSSRSGIFEQYF
TRBJ2-1 | TRBD2 | TRBV5-4 | . | TGTGCCAGCAGCACCTCGGGGGGGATTTACAATGAGCAGTTCTTC | CASSTSGGIYNEQFF
TRBJ2-5 | TRBD1 | TRBV18 | . | TGTGCCAGCTCACCACCTAGGACAGGGCAAGAGACCCAGTACTTC | CASSPPRTGQETQYF
TRBJ1-6 | TRBD1 | TRBV2 | . | TGTGCCAGCAAAACCGGGACAGGGGGTTCACCCCTCCACTTT | CASKTGTGGSPLHF
TRBJ2-3 | . | TRBV11-2 | . | TGTGCCAGCAGCTTAGGGACTACTAGCACAGATACGCAGTATTTT | CASSLGTTSTDTQYF
TRBJ2-7 | . | TRBV7-2 | . | TGTGCCAGCAGCTTAGGTGGGGGACTCTACGAGCAGTACTTC | CASSLGGGLYEQYF
TRBJ1-3 | TRBD1 | TRBV5-6 | . | TGTGCCAGCAGCTGGGGACAGGAGCATGGAAACACCATATATTTT | CASSWGQEHGNTIYF
TRBJ1-2 | TRBD1 | TRBV4-3 | once | TGCGCCAGCAGCCAAGCGGGTACAGGGGGCGATCGAGGCTACACCTTC | CASSQAGTGGDRGYTF
TRBJ2-1 | . | TRBV9 | few | TGTGCCAGCAGCCCACAGGGGGTAGCGGGCCTATACAATGAGCAGTTCTTC | CASSPQGVAGLYNEQFF
TRBJ2-4 | . | TRBV7-9 | . | TGTGCCAGCAGACATACGGGGGGCTTTTGGTGCATTCAGTACTTC | CASRHTGGFWCIQYF
TRBJ2-1 | TRBD2 | TRBV9 | once | TGTGCCAGCAGCGTAGTGTCGGGGGGGCAGTCGTTCTTC | CASSVVSGGQSFF
TRBJ2-2 | . | TRBV5-1 | . | TGCGCCACCCCCCAGGGGTCCTCCGGGGAGCTGTTTTTT | CATPQGSSGELFF
TRBJ1-5 | . | TRBV4-2 | . | TGTGCCAGCAGCCAAGACGGGGGGACAAAGGACAATCAGCCCCAGCATTTT | CASSQDGGTKDNQPQHF
TRBJ2-3 | TRBD2 | TRBV4-2 | . | TGTGCCAGCAGCCAAGATCCATTTAGCGGGGGGGCTTCGACAGATACGCAGTATTTT | CASSQDPFSGGASTDTQYF
TRBJ1-2 | . | TRBV30 | . | TGTGCCTGGAAATACCCGGGGATTAGTGGCTACACCTTC | CAWKYPGISGYTF
TRBJ2-7 | . | TRBV28 | . | TGTGCCAGCGCGACTGAGAGCTCCTACGAGCAGTACTTC | CASATESSYEQYF
TRBJ1-2 | TRBD1 | TRBV20-1 | . | TGCAGTGCTAGTCGGAACGGACAGGGATTGAATGGCTACACCTTC | CSASRNGQGLNGYTF
TRBJ2-5 | . | TRBV27 | . | TGTGCCAGCAGACGGGAGCCCAGCGGACGGGAGACCCAGTACTTC | CASRREPSGRETQYF
TRBJ1-2 | . | TRBV9 | . | TGTGCCAGCAGCGCCCTCCTTTCGGGGGGCGCGCATGGCTACACCTTC | CASSALLSGGAHGYTF
TRBJ1-6 | . | TRBV5-1 | once | TGCGCCAGCAGCTTTTCCACCCAGGGGTTACATTCACCCCTCCACTTT | CASSFSTQGLHSPLHF
TRBJ1-4 | . | TRBV25-1 | few | TGTGCCAGCAGTGAATCAGGGTCGGGCGAAAAACTGTTTTTT | CASSESGSGEKLFF
TRBJ2-7 | . | TRBV4-1 | . | TGCGCCAGCAGCCAACGTCAGGCCAGCTACGAGCAGTACTTC | CASSQRQASYEQYF